The sequence of this TCR beta chain was determined in a study of T cell responses to AZD1222 COVID-19 vaccine (dated by TCRdb to the early 2020s). Study-wide context: AZD1222 recipients whose second dose came at about 4 weeks and those whose second dose came at about 12 weeks were combined into one group, since spike-specific TCR depth and breadth did not differ between the two schedules. Enrollment into the trials was organized by age into subgroups of 18-55, 56-69 and 70-plus years, and those subgroups contained around 150, 28 and 57 TCR-sequenced participants, respectively. TCR sequencing was performed for over 230 trial participants, of whom approximately 200 were given two doses of AZD1222 and some 26 were given two doses of MenACWY control vaccine.

The CDR1 and CDR2 encoded by the germline V gene are SGHAT and FQNNGV. Measured from the cysteine to the phenylalanine, the CDR3 is 15 residues long. Of the read, only the CDR3 DNA is kept; its 45 bases are in frame from base 1. V gives up 5 bases and J gives up 0 bases, and the segment between their germline ends measures 14 bases. The CDR3 regions of human TCRbeta chains were subjected to immunosequencing. Per the authors' processing: TCRs in the repertoires were matched against a reference library of SARS-CoV-2-specific TCRs that had been generated with the MIRA antigen-specificity platform. Breadth was defined as the fraction of unique TCRs that were SARS-CoV-2-associated, and depth was defined as the fraction of total T cells that were SARS-CoV-2-associated. Using the MIRA data, each spike-specific TCR was mapped to the spike region that the TCR reacts to and placed in a CD4 or CD8 class. Log10-transformed breadth and depth values were compared by one-way ANOVA with Sidak's multiple comparisons tests. Not all clones reach the TCRdb copy of this immuneACCESS table, which keeps in-frame sequences only. Checked studies attribute under half of the gap to unresolved V genes and leave the rest unexplained. V, J and clone size were drawn from that table, and D and trimming were deduced from the DNA. In all, the sample holds about 150,000 clones, and about 91% of those were seen once. The biggest ten clones account for approximately 2.1% of the sample.

The full study reports these points: Participants were mostly white British and included more females than males, and it was suggested by the authors that clonal diversity may have been underestimated. The vaccine-associated CD4 TCRs covered the entire spike protein, and the dominant responses fell in regions 160-218 and 743-854. Spike-specific TCR breadth and depth rose significantly after two AZD1222 doses compared with day 0 and with MenACWY recipients. Conclusions about previously exposed vaccinees are limited because only five or six AZD1222 recipients were SARS-CoV-2 seropositive at baseline. The 56-69-year group was small, and its depth increase did not reach significance, likely because of low power. Epitopes outside the regions mutated in the B.1.351 and B.1.1.7 variants were reportedly recognized by nearly half of the unique spike-specific TCRs. Because no day 14 peak-response samples were available, repertoires were characterized only after the peak T cell response.

The label giving this sample's time point can be read as: baseline before first vaccination. Vaccinee samples were obtained from the UK trials COV001 and COV002, which included a single-blind randomized controlled phase 2/3 trial of AZD1222 (ChAdOx1 nCoV-19) in healthy adults. Trial participant PBMC samples were collected at day 0 and day 28 after the second dose for TCRbeta chain sequencing. In the case of this clone: It lacks a known antigen. No base quality values were provided; no much bigger clone lies one nucleotide off.

The origin of this receptor is an adult in good health. This specimen consisted of peripheral blood, obtained on day 0 of AZD1222 vaccination. The rearranged chain carries TRBV11-2 and TRBJ2-7, with the D gene too uncertain to name. The CDR3 reads as follows: CASSTPRSLSYEQYF. The nucleotide sequence reads TGTGCCAGCAGCACACCCCGTTCGCTCTCCTACGAGCAGTACTTC.